The 31 T cell receptor beta chains reported below all come from one sample, sequenced in a study of T cells in Graves' hyperthyroidism and ophthalmopathy. RNA transcripts provided the source from which TCR beta CDR3 regions were amplified. HTBI primers drove first-round RT-PCR of the TCR CDR3. Each CDR3 protein is one row after TCRdb ran MiXCR on the multiplex PCR reads. The sample records hundreds of thousands of distinct CDR3 sequences, 12% to 15% being singletons. The sample consisted of blood. These receptor sequences come from a woman younger than 30 with Graves' hyperthyroidism.

The sample holds many counts of this clonotype. The chain uses TRBV7-2 and TRBJ2-1; 7 bases are shared with TRBD1. This CDR3 is built from 16 residues. In germline, CDR1 is SGHTA, CDR2 FQGNSA. The junction had 7 bases not matched to a gene; V was cut back by 1 base and J by 4 bases. For the CDR3, the DNA is TGTGCCAGCAGCTTAGTGGGACAGCCTCAGTACAATGAGCAGTTCTTC. Its protein is CASSLVGQPQYNEQFF.

This clonotype was seen repeatedly, ten times or more. The chain has TRBV6-2 or TRBV6-3 and TRBJ2-4; 10 nucleotides match TRBD2. The CDR3 runs 15 residues. Losses at the gene ends were 2 bases for V and 8 bases for J; bases not matched to a gene: 6. Germline-derived CDR1 and CDR2 are MNHEY and SVGEGT. The CDR3 spells CASSYDLAGVHIQYF. CDR3 sequence (DNA): TGTGCCAGCAGTTACGACCTAGCGGGGGTGCACATTCAGTACTTC.

This clonotype came up many times. The chain combines TRBV28 with TRBJ2-5; 14 bases match TRBD2. CDR1 MDHEN and CDR2 SYDVKM come from the germline V gene. The CDR3 is 16 amino acids. The V gene end was trimmed by 2 bases and the J gene end by 5 bases; junction bases not matched to a gene: 4. The CDR3 loop reads CASSLGTSGSGETQYF. CDR3 nucleotides: TGTGCCAGCAGTTTAGGGACTAGCGGGAGTGGGGAGACCCAGTACTTC.

This clonotype was counted many times. This chain uses TRBV2 with TRBJ2-1; 9 bases line up with TRBD1. Germline V CDR1 and CDR2: SNHLY, FYNNEI. This CDR3 has 16 amino acids. Trimming at V came to 6 bases and at J to 2 bases, leaving 8 bases not matched to a gene. The CDR3 DNA sequence: TGTGCCAGCAGAGTTACCCGGGACAGGGCCTACAATGAGCAGTTCTTC. Its protein product is CASRVTRDRAYNEQFF.

A few counts support this clonotype. The V and J genes are TRBV2 and TRBJ2-1; TRBD1 matches at 10 bases. The CDR3 runs to 15 residues. J lost 7 bases, V lost 7 bases, and 10 bases had no gene match. Germline loops: CDR1 SNHLY, CDR2 FYNNEI. CDR3 loop: CASTFDRGLSNEQFF. The DNA of the CDR3 is TGTGCCAGCACCTTCGACAGGGGGCTTTCGAATGAGCAGTTCTTC.

This clonotype was seen only once. The rearrangement joins TRBV24-1 to TRBJ2-2; perhaps D is TRBD1 or TRBD2 (7 bases each). Trimming stripped 0 bases from V and 3 bases from J, with 19 bases between. The CDR3 length is 19 residues. Germline CDR1 KGHDR, CDR2 SFDVKD. The CDR3 loop reads CATSDLGRGLGTDTGELFF. The CDR3 nucleotides are TGTGCCACCAGTGATTTGGGGAGGGGGCTTGGTACGGACACCGGGGAGCTGTTTTTT.

The rearrangement links TRBV10-1 to TRBJ2-2, with a tentative D call TRBD2 (6 bases). Trimming took 4 bases from V and 2 from J, leaving 14 bases between them. The germline CDR1 and CDR2 sequences are WNHNN and SYGVQD (reference sequence). The CDR3 has 16 amino acids. The CDR3 here is CASSGMRGHNTGELFF. In nucleotides, the CDR3 is TGCGCCAGCAGTGGAATGCGGGGCCATAACACCGGGGAGCTGTTTTTT.

This clonotype was found many times. J is TRBJ2-7 and V is TRBV5-8; 11 bases map to TRBD2. Germline assignment: CDR1 SGHTS and CDR2 YDEGEE. This CDR3 spans 18 amino acids. V shed 3 bases and J 3 bases; nucleotides not matched to a gene: 14. Here the CDR3 DNA reads TGTGCCAGCAGCTCGGGACTAGCGGTCGATGGCGGGAGCTACGAGCAGTACTTC. This sequence encodes CASSSGLAVDGGSYEQYF.

Worth noting for this clonotype: The junction shows a germline mismatch at one end, possibly a read error. The chain combines TRBV5-1 with TRBJ2-7, with TRBD1 as a possible D gene (5 bases). This CDR3 has 17 residues. The germline CDR1 and CDR2 sequences are SGHRS and YFSETQ. This CDR3 reads CASGLRSLSDKVYEQYF. Here the CDR3 DNA reads TGCGCCAGCGGCTTGAGGTCGCTGTCGGACAAGGTCTACGAGCAGTACTTC. Filled out from reference TRBV5-1 and TRBJ2-7, the complete variable domain reads KAGVTQTPRYLIKTRGQQVTLSCSPISGHRSVSWYQQTPGQGLQFLFEYFSETQRNKGNFPGRFSGRQFSNSRSEMNVSTLELGDSALYLCASGLRSLSDKVYEQYFGPGTRLTVT.

This clonotype has just a few counts. This chain links TRBV7-6 with TRBJ2-1, with D perhaps TRBD2 (7 bases). The germline V gene encodes CDR1 SGHVS and CDR2 FNYEAQ. Trimming left V 4 bases short and J 5 bases short, with 24 bases between. The CDR3 is 18 amino acids. CDR3 sequence reads: CASSYRGGGLYGDNEQFF. Here the CDR3 DNA reads TGTGCCAGCAGCTACCGCGGGGGCGGGCTATACGGGGACAATGAGCAGTTCTTC.

A note on this clonotype: One base away lies a much larger clone, so this may be a sequencing read error. No DNA is shown, since the ends of the CDR3 on it are uncertain; the CDR3 is the one TCRdb lists. The J gene is TRBJ1-1, the V gene TRBV12-5; the table's TRBD1 call for D was not verified on the DNA. The CDR3 is 16 amino acids long, termini counted. Looked up from germline, CDR1 is LGHNT and CDR2 is FRNRAP. CDR3 sequence: CASGLVFGTGISEALF.

As to this clonotype: Possible read error: a much larger clone is one base away. The chain joins TRBV2 to TRBJ1-3, with D possibly TRBD1 on 5 matching bases. The germline V gene encodes CDR1 SNHLY and CDR2 FYNNEI. This CDR3 spans 17 amino acids. CDR3 amino acids: CASSELGRGAGGNAIYF. The CDR3 DNA reads as TGTGCCAGCAGTGAATTGGGACGCGGAGCAGGTGGAAACGCCATATATTTT.

This clonotype appeared many times. V usage is TRBV20-1 and J usage is TRBJ2-5; D is unresolved. CDR1 and CDR2 (germline): DFQATT, SNEGSKA (reference sequence). The CDR3 is made up of 12 amino acids. The V end was cut by 3 bases, the J end by 3 bases, with 8 bases between. The CDR3 bases are TGCAGTGCTAGTGCCGATGAAGAGACCCAGTACTTC. Translating gives CSASADEETQYF.

This chain links TRBV5-1 with TRBJ2-5; 11 positions match TRBD2. Germline trimming cut 2 bases from V and 3 bases from J; bases unmatched to any gene: 6. This CDR3 is 16 amino acids long. Germline CDR1 SGHRS, CDR2 YFSETQ. The CDR3 DNA follows: TGCGCCAGCAGCTTCCTTGGGACTAGCGGCGAAGAGACCCAGTACTTC. Its protein product is CASSFLGTSGEETQYF.

As for this clonotype: Possible read error: a much larger clone is one base away. The rearrangement uses TRBV20-1 and TRBJ1-1; the match to TRBD1 covers 9 bases. The germline V gene encodes CDR1 DFQATT and CDR2 SNEGSKA (reference sequence). The V and J ends lost 8 bases and 4 bases, in that order; junction bases with no gene match: 5. The CDR3 spans 12 residues. CDR3 residues: CSTNRGLTEAFF. The CDR3 DNA reads as TGCAGTACAAACAGGGGGCTCACTGAAGCTTTCTTT.

This clonotype showed up many times. The CDR3 DNA reads as TGTGCCAGCATAAGCGCGGGCACAGGGGGATATAACTATGGCTACACCTTC. Amino acids: CASISAGTGGYNYGYTF. This chain uses TRBV6-1 with TRBJ1-2, with 8 bases that match TRBD1. With 7 bases clipped from V and 1 base from J, the junction kept 14 bases outside the gene matches. Germline loops: CDR1 MNHNS, CDR2 SASEGT. The CDR3 sequence is 17 residues long.

This clonotype showed up many times. CDR3 residues: CASTGLAGRGEQYF. The DNA for the CDR3 is TGTGCCAGCACGGGACTAGCGGGAAGAGGCGAGCAGTACTTC. This chain links TRBV2 with TRBJ2-7; 13 positions match TRBD2. With 7 bases clipped from V and 6 bases from J, the junction kept 6 bases outside the gene matches. This CDR3 is 14 amino acids long. Germline CDR1 and CDR2: SNHLY and FYNNEI.

This clonotype was found many times. V is TRBV7-9 and J is TRBJ2-7, with 8 nucleotides matching TRBD2. Germline V gene sequence: CDR1 SEHNR, CDR2 FQNEAQ (reference sequence). This CDR3 is built from 15 residues. The junction had 4 bases not matched to a gene; V was cut back by 1 base and J by 2 bases. The chain's CDR3 is CASSLVTSGPYEQYF. The CDR3 DNA reads TGTGCCAGCAGCTTAGTTACTAGCGGACCCTACGAGCAGTACTTC.

The chain couples TRBV20-1 to TRBJ1-1; no firm D call. Germline-derived CDR1 and CDR2 are DFQATT and SNEGSKA (reference sequence). There are 11 residues in the CDR3. V lost 4 bases and J lost 2, with 5 bases in between. The DNA of the CDR3 is TGCAGTGCTAAAAAAAACACTGAAGCTTTCTTT. Protein product: CSAKKNTEAFF.

The chain combines TRBV7-9 with TRBJ2-1; 8 bases agree with TRBD2. Trimming at V came to 5 bases and at J to 12 bases, leaving 6 bases not matched to a gene. Germline V gives CDR1 SEHNR, CDR2 FQNEAQ (reference sequence). This CDR3 is 12 amino acids long. CDR3 sequence reads: CASSPAGTRQFF. For the CDR3, the DNA is TGTGCCAGCAGCCCCGCCGGGACTAGGCAGTTCTTC.

This clonotype was recorded at least ten times. The rearrangement links TRBV2 to TRBJ1-6, with 8 nucleotides matching TRBD1. The V gene's germline CDR1 is SNHLY and CDR2 FYNNEI. The CDR3 loop spans 14 amino acids. The V segment lost 5 bases and the J segment 7 bases; nucleotides outside the gene matches: 4. In DNA, the CDR3 is TGTGCCAGCAGTCAGGACAGGGTGAATTCACCCCTCCACTTT. Translation: CASSQDRVNSPLHF. Supplemented by reference TRBV2 and TRBJ1-6, the full variable domain reads EPEVTQTPSHQVTQMGQEVILRCVPISNHLYFYWYRQILGQKVEFLVSFYNNEISEKSEIFDDQFSVERPDGSNFTLKIRSTKLEDSAMYFCASSQDRVNSPLHFGNGTRLTVT.

A few counts support this clonotype. This chain connects TRBV24-1 to TRBJ2-2; TRBD2 agrees at 7 bases. The CDR3 is 14 residues long. Per germline, CDR1 KGHDR and CDR2 SFDVKD. The V and J ends lost 8 bases and 1 base, in that order; junction bases with no gene match: 3. CDR3 region: CATKSGVNTGELFF. The CDR3 nucleotides read TGTGCCACCAAAAGCGGGGTGAACACCGGGGAGCTGTTTTTT.

This clonotype has a count of ten or more. The chain employs TRBV12-3 or TRBV12-4 and TRBJ1-6, with TRBD1 matching over 8 bases. J lost 11 bases, V lost 3 bases, and 9 bases had no gene match. CDR3 length: 15 amino acids. CDR3 coding DNA: TGTGCCAGCAGTTTCATGGCAGGGGGCGCGGCACCCCTCCACTTT. Translated, it gives CASSFMAGGAAPLHF.

This chain links TRBV27 with TRBJ2-7, with 7 bases matching TRBD1. The V gene's germline CDR1 is MNHEY and CDR2 SMNVEV (reference sequence). This CDR3 region has 15 residues. V trimming: 6 bases; J trimming: 5 bases; junction bases outside the gene matches: 13. The CDR3 nucleotides are TGTGCCAGCAGCCATTTAGGGGGCTACCTGAACGAGCAGTACTTC. Its translation: CASSHLGGYLNEQYF.

The rearrangement links TRBV2 to TRBJ2-3, with 7 bases that match TRBD2. The germline CDR1 and CDR2 sequences are SNHLY and FYNNEI. Trimming at V came to 6 bases and at J to 0 bases, leaving 6 bases not matched to a gene. The CDR3 has 15 residues. CDR3 bases: TGTGCCAGCAGGGAACTAGCGCGAAGCACAGATACGCAGTATTTT. Translating it yields CASRELARSTDTQYF.

This clonotype was seen a handful of times. The J gene is TRBJ2-2, the V gene TRBV7-8; D is unclear. The length of the CDR3 is 14 residues. Trimming shortened V by 5 bases and J by 2 bases, and 9 bases separated the two germline ends. Germline V gene lookup returns CDR1 SGHVS and CDR2 FQNEAQ. Here the CDR3 reads CASSPWGNTGELFF. The CDR3 bases are TGTGCCAGCAGCCCTTGGGGAAACACCGGGGAGCTGTTTTTT.

This clonotype was picked up many times. This sequence joins TRBV12-3 or TRBV12-4 and TRBJ2-1; a possible D gene is TRBD2 (6 bases). Trimming pared 5 bases from V and 9 bases from J, leaving 11 bases between. CDR3 length equals 12 residues. The CDR3 coding sequence is TGTGCCAGCAGTCTATCGACTAGTGAGCAGTTCTTC. It is translated as CASSLSTSEQFF.

This clonotype showed up just a few times. V is TRBV27 and J is TRBJ2-7, with 9 bases identical to TRBD1. The V gene end was trimmed by 5 bases and the J gene end by 0 bases; junction bases not matched to a gene: 11. Per germline, CDR1 MNHEY and CDR2 SMNVEV (reference sequence). The CDR3 contains 17 residues. CDR3 protein: CASSPINRGPSSYEQYF. DNA for the CDR3: TGTGCCAGCAGTCCAATTAACAGGGGGCCTAGCTCCTACGAGCAGTACTTC.

The rearrangement joins TRBV12-3 or TRBV12-4 to TRBJ1-2, with TRBD1 matching over 8 bases. The CDR3 consists of 14 residues. The J segment lost 3 bases and the V segment lost 7 bases, leaving 7 bases of the junction unmatched. CDR3 in DNA: TGTGCCAGCACCAAGACAGGGGTTGACTATGGCTACACCTTC. It is translated as CASTKTGVDYGYTF.

Ten or more counts support this clonotype. J is TRBJ1-1 and V is TRBV7-2; D might be TRBD1 (5 bases). Trimming stripped 5 bases from V and 1 base from J, with 23 bases between. The CDR3 extends over 18 amino acids. Per germline, CDR1 SGHTA and CDR2 FQGNSA. CDR3 nucleotides: TGTGCCAGCAGCCCTAGACAGCACTCACAGTATTGGAACACTGAAGCTTTCTTT. Its translation: CASSPRQHSQYWNTEAFF.

The V and J genes are TRBV6-1 and TRBJ1-3; no firm D call. The V gene lost 6 bases and the J gene lost 2 bases, with 17 bases spanning the gap. The germline gives CDR1 MNHNS, CDR2 SASEGT. CDR3 length: 16 amino acids. This chain's CDR3 is CASSPRLGSTGNTIYF. As DNA, the CDR3 is TGTGCCAGCAGCCCACGGTTAGGTTCTACTGGAAACACCATATATTTT.